This TCR beta chain is from a study of beta chain features in type 1 diabetes. The CDR3 has 14 amino acids. Trimming removed 8 bases from V and 8 bases from J, with 18 bases in between. Germline lookup yields CDR1 SGHVS and CDR2 FQNEAQ. This clone came up a few times. Sequenced material consisted of expressed TCRB transcripts (all of the isolated RNA was reverse transcribed). Method: immunoSEQ multiplex PCR; TCRdb's copy keeps in-frame clones and lacks some. This sample has some 500,000 clones; 10% to 12% occur once, and the top ten carry 0.035% to 0.05%. This TCR was recovered from a woman younger than 35 in good health. The chain links TRBV7-8 to TRBJ2-2; D is unclear. Sequenced input: naive CD4+ T cells from blood. In DNA, the CDR3 is TGTGCCAGCTCCGGGCGGCCGACGGCTGGGGAGCTGTTTTTT. This sequence encodes CASSGRPTAGELFF.